These T cell receptor beta chains were read from a single sample in a study of blood T cell repertoires in COVID-19. Libraries were prepared by immunoSEQ multiplex PCR; TCRdb keeps only in-frame clonotypes and omits some of them. The sample lists about 360,000 clones; 88% were seen once. The material sequenced was PBMCs or T cells enriched from blood (not recorded which). These receptors were taken from a woman aged 40 to 49 with acute COVID-19. Each CDR3 is given with its conserved first and last residue. The D gene is left open where the match is weak. Clone size is shown for a subset of rows, as once, few, many or a class of expanded clone.

CDR3,DNA,J,size,D,V
CASSIGSSGGGLYTEAFF,TGTGCCAGTAGTATTGGGAGTTCAGGGGGTGGCCTGTACACTGAAGCTTTCTTT,TRBJ1-1,once,TRBD1,TRBV19
CASSIGTDNQPQHF,TGTGCCAGTAGTATAGGGACAGATAATCAGCCCCAGCATTTT,TRBJ1-5,NA,NA,TRBV19
CATRGYNEQFF,TGTGCCACCCGGGGGTACAATGAGCAGTTCTTC,TRBJ2-1,NA,NA,TRBV2
CASSLTDEKLFF,TGTGCCAGCAGCTTGACAGATGAGAAACTGTTTTTT,TRBJ1-4,NA,NA,TRBV5-8
CASSLPGRPNTEAFF,TGTGCCAGCAGCTTGCCAGGTCGCCCGAACACTGAAGCTTTCTTT,TRBJ1-1,once,NA,TRBV5-6
CASSTRLVSYEQYF,TGTGCCAGTAGCACCCGGCTAGTCTCCTACGAGCAGTACTTC,TRBJ2-7,NA,NA,TRBV19
CATHMNTEAFF,TGTGCCACCCACATGAACACTGAAGCTTTCTTT,TRBJ1-1,NA,NA,TRBV27
CASSSRQAEANYGYTF,TGTGCCAGTAGTTCCCGACAGGCAGAAGCTAACTATGGCTACACCTTC,TRBJ1-2,few,NA,TRBV19
CAWSVAGASEAFF,TGTGCCTGGAGTGTAGCAGGGGCTTCTGAAGCTTTCTTT,TRBJ1-1,NA,NA,TRBV30
CASSLTWSYGYTF,TGTGCCAGCAGTTTAACCTGGAGCTATGGCTACACCTTC,TRBJ1-2,NA,NA,TRBV12-3/TRBV12-4